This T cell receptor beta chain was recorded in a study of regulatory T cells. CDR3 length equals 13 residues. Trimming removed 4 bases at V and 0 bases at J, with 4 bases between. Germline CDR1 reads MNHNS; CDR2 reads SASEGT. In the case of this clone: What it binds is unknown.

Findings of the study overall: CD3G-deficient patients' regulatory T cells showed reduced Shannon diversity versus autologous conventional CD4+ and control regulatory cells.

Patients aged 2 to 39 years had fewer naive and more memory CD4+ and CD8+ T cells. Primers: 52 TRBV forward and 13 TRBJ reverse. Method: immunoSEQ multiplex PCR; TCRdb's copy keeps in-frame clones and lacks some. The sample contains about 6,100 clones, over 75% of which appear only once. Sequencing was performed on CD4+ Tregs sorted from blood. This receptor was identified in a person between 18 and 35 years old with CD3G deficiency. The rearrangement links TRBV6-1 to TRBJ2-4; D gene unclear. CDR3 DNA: TGTGCCAGCAGTGCCCTAGCCAAAAACATTCAGTACTTC. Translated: CASSALAKNIQYF.